These 9 T cell receptor beta chains were sequenced from one sample in a study of tumor-infiltrating lymphocytes in primary liver carcinoma. From 400 to 550 ng total RNA, TCR beta cDNA was generated with a primer in the constant region. A slightly modified ARM-PCR protocol with three nested multiplex PCR rounds produced these TCR beta libraries. In the first two PCR rounds, TRBV1-TRBV30 forward primers were paired with a C-beta reverse primer, and each round lasted approximately 9 cycles. TCRdb used MiXCR to reprocess the multiplex PCR reads, holding one entry per CDR3 protein. The sample has 330,000 or so distinct CDR3 sequences; 65% are singletons. For blood RNA, unsorted whole blood served as the source, and germline DNA was extracted too. Sequencing was done on a sample of peripheral blood. The receptors were gathered from a man between 40 and 49 years old with primary liver carcinoma and hepatitis B virus infection.

This clonotype was counted a single time. No conserved phenylalanine or tryptophan is present at the end of the CDR3, so a read error is the likely explanation. This sequence joins TRBV5-4 and TRBJ2-5; D gene uncertain. Germline CDR1 is SGHNT and CDR2 is YYREEE (reference sequence). Trimming cost V 0 bases and J 3 bases, with 6 bases left between them. This CDR3 is 13 amino acids long. The CDR3: CASSLEQKETQYL. CDR3 coding DNA: TGTGCCAGCAGCTTGGAACAGAAAGAGACCCAGTACTTA.

This clonotype was counted only a few times. The chain joins TRBV6-1 to TRBJ2-7, with D perhaps matching TRBD1 (6 bases). From germline, CDR1 is MNHNS and CDR2 SASEGT. V was trimmed by 2 bases and J by 3 bases, leaving 11 bases between them. The CDR3 spans 14 residues. The CDR3 is CASSEPGTYYEQYF. DNA for the CDR3: TGTGCCAGCAGTGAACCTGGGACATACTACGAGCAGTACTTC.

V is TRBV11-2 and J is TRBJ2-3, with TRBD1 matching over 8 bases. V lost 7 bases, J lost 10 bases, and 7 bases stayed unmatched. Germline CDR1 reads SGHAT; CDR2 reads FQNNGV. The CDR3 has 12 residues. The CDR3, as DNA: TGTGCCAGCATCTCCGAACAGGGGGCGCAGTATTTT. Protein: CASISEQGAQYF. Full variable domain (missing parts from reference TRBV11-2 and TRBJ2-3): EAGVAQSPRYKIIEKRQSVAFWCNPISGHATLYWYQQILGQGPKLLIQFQNNGVVDDSQLPKDRFSAERLKGVDSTLKIQPAKLEDSAVYLCASISEQGAQYFGPGTRLTVL.

With respect to this clonotype: At one end, the junction sequence differs from germline, possibly due to a read error. This chain connects TRBV6-1 to TRBJ1-2, with 7 bases fitting TRBD1. CDR3 length: 14 amino acids. Germline CDR1 is MNHNS and CDR2 is SASEGT. DNA of the CDR3: TGTGCCAGCAGGCGAACCGGGACAGACTATGGCTGCACCTTC. Its protein product is CASRRTGTDYGCTF.

As regards this clonotype: A much more abundant neighbour one base away suggests this may be a read error. The chain recombines TRBV6-5 with TRBJ2-6; a possible D gene is TRBD1 (5 bases). CDR3 size: 18 residues. Trimming cost V 9 bases and J 1 base, with 22 bases left between them. From germline, CDR1 is MNHEY and CDR2 SVGAGI. Here the CDR3 reads CARRKGAGKESGANVLTF. CDR3 sequence (DNA): TGTGCCAGGAGGAAAGGGGCAGGGAAAGAGTCTGGGGCCAACGTCCTGACTTTC.

The chain couples TRBV6-2 or TRBV6-3 to TRBJ2-3, with D possibly TRBD2 on 5 matching bases. The germline gives CDR1 MNHEY, CDR2 SVGEGT. The CDR3 contains 16 residues. The germline V and J ends were trimmed by 5 bases and 0 bases, with 15 bases remaining between them. Written as DNA, the CDR3 is TGTGCCAGCAGTAGCCTAAAATGGACTAGCACAGATACGCAGTATTTT. Its protein product is CASSSLKWTSTDTQYF.

Comments on this clonotype: An end of the junction does not agree with germline; a read error may underlie this. The rearrangement uses TRBV11-2 and TRBJ1-1; D is undetermined. This CDR3 is built from 16 residues. The germline CDR1 and CDR2 sequences are SGHAT and FQNNGV. The chain's CDR3 is CASSRQDRGLNAEAFF. CDR3 DNA sequence: TGTGCCAGCAGCAGGCAGGATCGTGGACTGAACGCTGAAGCTTTCTTT. Variable domain in full (rest from reference TRBV11-2 and TRBJ1-1): EAGVAQSPRYKIIEKRQSVAFWCNPISGHATLYWYQQILGQGPKLLIQFQNNGVVDDSQLPKDRFSAERLKGVDSTLKIQPAKLEDSAVYLCASSRQDRGLNAEAFFGQGTRLTVV.

The gene calls are TRBV10-3 and TRBJ2-7; D call uncertain. The length of the CDR3 is 12 residues. Trimming left V 6 bases short and J 5 bases short, with 11 bases between. The germline CDR1 and CDR2 sequences are ENHRY and SYGVKD. The CDR3 DNA is TGTGCCATCAGCCTTACAGACAACGAGCAGTACTTC. Encoded protein: CAISLTDNEQYF.

The rearrangement uses TRBV6-1 and TRBJ1-2; D unresolved. Germline CDR1 is MNHNS and CDR2 is SASEGT. The CDR3 has 14 residues. V was shortened by 3 bases and J by 4 bases, with 12 bases between the two germline ends. The CDR3 sequence: CASSERATGYGYTF. CDR3 DNA sequence: TGTGCCAGCAGTGAGCGGGCCACTGGCTATGGCTACACCTTC.